Each of the 5 T cell receptor beta chains below was sequenced from the same sample in a study of cytomegalovirus exposure and HLA in healthy donors. Amplification used 60 Vbeta primers and 13 Jbeta primers. Measured with immunoSEQ multiplex PCR; TCRdb has only the in-frame clones, and not every one. The sample includes tens of thousands of clones, around 80% seen only once; the top ten take approximately 5.9%. Sample: PBMCs. These receptors were obtained from a male donor in good health and CMV-seronegative.

The V call is TRBV30, the J call TRBJ2-2, with D hard to call. Germline V gene sequence: CDR1 GTSNPN, CDR2 SVGIG (reference sequence). The CDR3 sequence is 13 residues long. V lost 0 bases and J lost 5, with 7 bases in between. The CDR3 DNA reads TGTGCCTGGAGTGTCGAGAGGACCGGGGAGCTGTTTTTT. It yields the protein CAWSVERTGELFF.

This clone came up a few times. This chain uses TRBV6-6 with TRBJ1-1, with a possible D match to TRBD1 (5 bases). CDR1 is MNHNY, CDR2 SVGAGI, per germline (reference sequence). V lost 6 bases and J lost 5, with 19 bases in between. CDR3 length: 15 residues. The CDR3 reads CASSEKVGGGTEAFF. CDR3 in DNA: TGTGCCAGCAGCGAAAAAGTGGGGGGTGGTACTGAAGCTTTCTTT.

The V gene is TRBV10-3, the J gene TRBJ2-5; TRBD1 agrees at 8 bases. With V trimmed by 3 bases and J by 7 bases, 7 bases remained unmatched. The germline V gene has CDR1 ENHRY and CDR2 SYGVKD. The CDR3 runs 14 residues. For the CDR3, the DNA is TGTGCCATCAGTGATCTCGGACAGGGCGCGACCCAGTACTTC. Translating it yields CAISDLGQGATQYF.

This chain connects TRBV4-3 to TRBJ2-7; 7 positions agree with TRBD2. This CDR3 has 18 residues. Per the germline V gene, CDR1 is LGHNA and CDR2 is YSLEER. V lost 7 bases and J lost 4; bases outside the gene matches: 22. Here the CDR3 DNA reads TGCGCCAGCACCCTACCCGCGCCTAGCGGCCCTCCTGGGTACGAGCAGTACTTC. Amino acids: CASTLPAPSGPPGYEQYF.

The CDR3 bases are TGCGCCAGCAGCTTCGTCGGACAGACCTACGAGCAGTACTTC. Translating gives CASSFVGQTYEQYF. This sequence joins TRBV5-1 and TRBJ2-7; TRBD1 might be the D (6 bases). The CDR3 spans 14 residues. The germline V gene encodes CDR1 SGHRS and CDR2 YFSETQ. Trimming pared 2 bases from V and 2 bases from J, leaving 11 bases between.